These 27 T cell receptor beta chains originate from one sample sequenced in a study of T cell repertoires in cytomegalovirus infection. Antigens for these TCRs are unknown. MiXCR, applied by TCRdb to the reads, yields one record per CDR3 protein. In the table there are 50,000 to 60,000 distinct CDR3 sequences, around 20% of which are singletons. The source material was CD8+ T cells from cultured PBMCs, sampled from culture after CMV antigen stimulation. The source is a human donor in good health (CMV status not recorded). Some clones in this sample may be carry-over from other donors' samples.

The chain links TRBV7-6 to TRBJ2-1; 10 positions agree with TRBD1. The CDR3 sequence is 16 residues long. Germline CDR1 SGHVS, CDR2 FNYEAQ. V shed 2 bases and J 7 bases; nucleotides not matched to a gene: 8. The CDR3 DNA follows: TGTGCCAGCAGCTTACGGGACAGGGGTGCGGCAAATGAGCAGTTCTTC. Translated: CASSLRDRGAANEQFF.

The J gene is TRBJ1-2, the V gene TRBV7-2; maybe TRBD1 (5 bases). The germline V gene has CDR1 SGHTA and CDR2 FQGNSA. Between the trimmed V and J ends, which lost 1 base and 2 bases, there was a span of 11 bases. The length of the CDR3 is 15 residues. Here the CDR3 reads CASSLGVYRNYGYTF. CDR3 bases: TGTGCCAGCAGCTTAGGCGTGTACAGGAACTATGGCTACACCTTC. Variable domain in full (rest from reference TRBV7-2 and TRBJ1-2): GAGVSQSPSNKVTEKGKDVELRCDPISGHTALYWYRQSLGQGLEFLIYFQGNSAPDKSGLPSDRFSAERTGGSVSTLTIQRTQQEDSAVYLCASSLGVYRNYGYTFGSGTRLTVV.

The chain recombines TRBV4-3 with TRBJ1-3, with D tentatively TRBD1 (5 bases). V lost 2 bases and J 2 bases, leaving 10 bases between the germline ends. CDR1 is LGHNA and CDR2 is YSLEER in the germline V gene. CDR3 length: 15 residues. The CDR3 DNA is TGCGCCAGCAGCCAAAGCGGGGGGACTGGAAACACCATATATTTT. This translates into CASSQSGGTGNTIYF.

The chain is built from TRBV7-2 and TRBJ2-1; 15 bases are shared with TRBD2. CDR1 is SGHTA and CDR2 is FQGNSA in the germline V gene. Trimming removed 5 bases from V and 5 bases from J; junction bases left unmatched: 4. The CDR3 length is 16 residues. The CDR3 region is CASSPGTSGGNNEQFF. In DNA form, the CDR3 reads TGTGCCAGCAGCCCCGGGACTAGCGGGGGGAACAATGAGCAGTTCTTC.

The chain joins TRBV12-3 or TRBV12-4 to TRBJ2-3; 7 bases fit TRBD2. The ends lost 5 bases at V and 2 bases at J; junction bases unmatched: 10. This CDR3 has 16 residues. The chain's CDR3 is CASSASGTTYTDTQYF. Here the CDR3 DNA reads TGTGCCAGCAGTGCCTCCGGGACTACCTACACAGATACGCAGTATTTT.

This clonotype was detected ten times or more. V usage is TRBV7-6 and J usage is TRBJ2-1; TRBD1 matches at 8 bases. J was trimmed by 3 bases and V by 1 base; bases with no gene match: 2. CDR3 length: 15 amino acids. Germline lookup yields CDR1 SGHVS and CDR2 FNYEAQ. For the CDR3, the DNA is TGTGCCAGCAGCTTAGAGGGACAGGTCTACAATGAGCAGTTCTTC. Residues: CASSLEGQVYNEQFF.

V and J are TRBV4-3 and TRBJ2-4, with unresolved D. The length of the CDR3 is 17 residues. V gave up 0 bases and J gave up 0 bases, with 12 bases separating them. From germline, CDR1 is LGHNA and CDR2 YSLEER. The CDR3 here is CASSQDDWSLAKNIQYF. The CDR3 region has the DNA TGCGCCAGCAGCCAAGATGATTGGTCTTTAGCCAAAAACATTCAGTACTTC.

This chain uses TRBV2 with TRBJ2-5; no reliable D call. Trimming pared 0 bases from V and 1 base from J, leaving 6 bases between. The CDR3 contains 14 residues. Germline V lookup: CDR1 SNHLY, CDR2 FYNNEI. This CDR3 reads CASSEAQIQETQYF. The CDR3 DNA is TGTGCCAGCAGTGAAGCACAGATCCAAGAGACCCAGTACTTC.

The rearrangement uses TRBV7-8 and TRBJ1-5; D is undetermined. Germline V gene data show CDR1 as SGHVS and CDR2 as FQNEAQ. Trimming took off 1 base at V and 5 bases at J, with 18 bases between the two ends. The CDR3 covers 17 residues. In nucleotides, the CDR3 is TGTGCCAGCAGCTTAGACGCCACCCCCGAGGGTTATCAGCCCCAGCATTTT. Residues: CASSLDATPEGYQPQHF.

This clonotype was observed many times. The DNA for the CDR3 is TGTGCCAGCAGCTCCGGGACAGGGTGGTCCGGGGAGCTGTTTTTT. Encoded protein: CASSSGTGWSGELFF. The genes are TRBV5-4 and TRBJ2-2; 9 bases agree with TRBD1. The CDR3 sequence is 15 residues long. Losses at the gene ends were 3 bases for V and 6 bases for J; bases not matched to a gene: 6. Germline lookup yields CDR1 SGHNT and CDR2 YYREEE (reference sequence).

V gene TRBV6-2 or TRBV6-3 combines with J gene TRBJ1-1; D gene uncertain. This CDR3 comprises 15 residues. Germline CDR1 MNHEY, CDR2 SVGEGT. V lost 1 base and J 0 bases, leaving 9 bases between the germline ends. DNA of the CDR3: TGTGCCAGCAGTTACTTGGGAGGGATGAACACTGAAGCTTTCTTT. Protein sequence: CASSYLGGMNTEAFF.

The chain is built from TRBV7-2 and TRBJ1-1, with TRBD1 identical over 8 bases. With V trimmed by 5 bases and J by 3 bases, 14 bases remained unmatched. Germline V gives CDR1 SGHTA, CDR2 FQGNSA. This CDR3 has 17 amino acids. CDR3 sequence (DNA): TGTGCCAGCAGCCTGATCGGACAGGGTTTAGATTACACTGAAGCTTTCTTT. This encodes CASSLIGQGLDYTEAFF.

This clonotype was counted only a few times. The rearrangement joins TRBV10-3 to TRBJ2-3; D ambiguous. The ends were cut back, 0 bases at V and 4 bases at J, with 2 bases in the middle. Germline-derived CDR1 and CDR2 are ENHRY and SYGVKD. The CDR3 sequence is 12 residues long. CDR3 DNA: TGTGCCATCAGTGAGTCGTCAGATACGCAGTATTTT. This sequence encodes CAISESSDTQYF.

This clonotype has only a few counts. The chain uses TRBV7-6 and TRBJ1-6; D not resolved. This CDR3 is built from 15 residues. V lost 0 bases to trimming and J lost 6 bases, with 9 bases between them. The germline V gene has CDR1 SGHVS and CDR2 FNYEAQ. CDR3 nucleotide sequence: TGTGCCAGCAGCTTAGCAGAACAGCTTAATTCACCCCTCCACTTT. Amino acid sequence: CASSLAEQLNSPLHF. Full variable domain (outside the CDR3, taken from reference TRBV7-6 and TRBJ1-6): GAGVSQSPRYKVTKRGQDVALRCDPISGHVSLYWYRQALGQGPEFLTYFNYEAQQDKSGLPNDRFSAERPEGSISTLTIQRTEQRDSAMYRCASSLAEQLNSPLHFGNGTRLTVT.

This clonotype came up many times. The chain recombines TRBV12-3 or TRBV12-4 with TRBJ1-6, with D perhaps TRBD1 (6 bases). This CDR3 comprises 17 residues. The V gene lost 3 bases and the J gene lost 9 bases, with 21 bases spanning the gap. The CDR3, as DNA: TGTGCCAGCAGTTTGACGTCCACACAGGGCCCCGGTTCACCCCTCCACTTT. This codes for CASSLTSTQGPGSPLHF.

CDR3 residues: CASSLGGGPTGELFF. CDR3 coding DNA: TGTGCCAGCAGCTTAGGAGGGGGCCCCACCGGGGAGCTGTTTTTT. V gene TRBV7-6 combines with J gene TRBJ2-2, with TRBD1 matching 7 bases. Germline V gene sequence: CDR1 SGHVS, CDR2 FNYEAQ. This CDR3 has 15 residues. Trimming at V came to 1 base and at J to 4 bases, leaving 3 bases not matched to a gene. The whole variable domain, filled in from reference TRBV7-6 and TRBJ2-2, reads GAGVSQSPRYKVTKRGQDVALRCDPISGHVSLYWYRQALGQGPEFLTYFNYEAQQDKSGLPNDRFSAERPEGSISTLTIQRTEQRDSAMYRCASSLGGGPTGELFFGEGSRLTVL.

This clonotype appeared a few times. The rearrangement links TRBV6-4 to TRBJ2-2; maybe TRBD2 (6 bases). Trimming removed 0 bases at V and 2 bases at J, with 10 bases between. The CDR3 loop spans 16 amino acids. Per germline, CDR1 MRHNA and CDR2 SNTAGT. DNA for the CDR3: TGTGCCAGCAGTGACTCGCCCGGGAGAAACACCGGGGAGCTGTTTTTT. It is translated as CASSDSPGRNTGELFF.

The chain is built from TRBV2 and TRBJ1-2; D gene unclear. The CDR3 runs 13 residues. Germline CDR1 SNHLY, CDR2 FYNNEI. Trimming pared 9 bases from V and 3 bases from J, leaving 14 bases between. In nucleotides, the CDR3 is TGTGCCAGGGACTTCGCGGGAGACTATGGCTACACCTTC. Amino acid sequence: CARDFAGDYGYTF.

The V and J genes are TRBV7-2 and TRBJ2-7, with D hard to call. CDR1 and CDR2 (germline): SGHTA, FQGNSA. This CDR3 has 11 amino acids. Trimming took off 8 bases at V and 0 bases at J, with 5 bases between the two ends. The CDR3 protein is CASRGSYEQYF. In DNA form, the CDR3 reads TGTGCCAGCCGTGGCTCCTACGAGCAGTACTTC.

The chain carries TRBV7-2 and TRBJ2-3; D possibly matches TRBD1 or TRBD2 (5 bases each). Deletions cut 8 bases from V and 2 bases from J, with 17 bases between. Per germline, CDR1 SGHTA and CDR2 FQGNSA. The CDR3 totals 15 residues. The CDR3 sequence: CASGGEAGDTDTQYF. DNA for the CDR3: TGTGCCAGCGGGGGTGAGGCAGGCGACACAGATACGCAGTATTTT. Full variable domain (rest looked up from reference TRBV7-2 and TRBJ2-3): GAGVSQSPSNKVTEKGKDVELRCDPISGHTALYWYRQSLGQGLEFLIYFQGNSAPDKSGLPSDRFSAERTGGSVSTLTIQRTQQEDSAVYLCASGGEAGDTDTQYFGPGTRLTVL.

This chain joins TRBV6-2 or TRBV6-3 and TRBJ2-7, with 10 bases matching TRBD2. The trim removed 7 bases at V and 2 bases at J, leaving 2 bases unmatched. This CDR3 has 13 residues. The germline gives CDR1 MNHEY, CDR2 SVGEGT. CDR3 sequence reads: CASIAGGPYEQYF. The CDR3 DNA is TGTGCCAGCATAGCGGGGGGCCCCTACGAGCAGTACTTC.

This clonotype has just a few counts. The rearrangement joins TRBV11-3 to TRBJ1-3; a weak D match, TRBD1 (6 bases). Looked up from germline, CDR1 is SGHNT and CDR2 is YENEEA. The CDR3 is 17 residues long. V lost 2 bases and J lost 0, with 14 bases in between. The CDR3 is CASSLLDRRLSGNTIYF. The CDR3 bases are TGTGCCAGCAGCTTACTCGACAGGAGACTCTCTGGAAACACCATATATTTT.

The chain employs TRBV5-6 and TRBJ2-7, with D possibly being TRBD2 (6 bases). V shed 2 bases and J shed 2 bases, with 11 bases lying between them. CDR3 length equals 14 residues. Germline V gene data show CDR1 as SGHDT and CDR2 as YYEEEE. The CDR3, as DNA: TGTGCCAGCAGCTTAGGAGGGGAGGCCTACGAGCAGTACTTC. Amino acids: CASSLGGEAYEQYF.

The table lists this clonotype with a few counts. This chain connects TRBV6-2 or TRBV6-3 to TRBJ2-1; 10 bases map to TRBD1. Germline V gene data show CDR1 as MNHEY and CDR2 as SVGEGT. The CDR3 extends over 13 amino acids. The V segment lost 5 bases and the J segment 7 bases; nucleotides outside the gene matches: 2. In nucleotides, the CDR3 is TGTGCCAGCAGTCGGACAGGGGGAAATGAGCAGTTCTTC. Residues: CASSRTGGNEQFF.

The V gene is TRBV7-9, the J gene TRBJ2-2, with D uncertain. The CDR3 sequence is 11 residues long. Germline CDR1 SEHNR, CDR2 FQNEAQ (reference sequence). V dropped 6 bases and J dropped 8 bases, with 7 bases sitting between them. CDR3 in DNA: TGTGCCAGCAGAAACGTTGGGGAGCTGTTTTTT. It encodes CASRNVGELFF.

The rearrangement links TRBV12-3 or TRBV12-4 to TRBJ2-1; 10 bases line up with TRBD1. With 5 bases clipped from V and 5 bases from J, the junction kept 9 bases outside the gene matches. The CDR3 contains 16 residues. The CDR3 DNA is TGTGCCAGCAGTAGGGACAGGGGCGAAACTAACAATGAGCAGTTCTTC. Translated: CASSRDRGETNNEQFF.

This clonotype was counted many times. This rearrangement joins TRBV7-2 to TRBJ1-1; unclear D gene. V was cut by 6 bases and J by 5 bases, with 19 bases left in between. This CDR3 comprises 15 residues. Germline values: CDR1 SGHTA, CDR2 FQGNSA. The CDR3 is CASRWPTEEATEAFF. As DNA, the CDR3 is TGTGCCAGCAGATGGCCTACCGAGGAGGCGACTGAAGCTTTCTTT.